These 22 T cell receptor beta chains originate from one sample sequenced in a study of shared clonotypes between healthy human individuals. Sequencing used immunoSEQ multiplex PCR; TCRdb keeps in-frame clones, though not all of them. Altogether approximately 510,000 clones are present, 60% to 85% being singletons, with the ten largest covering 10% to 15%. Source material: PBMCs. These receptors were taken from a middle-aged woman in good health. Some clones in this sample may be carry-over from other donors' samples.

V is TRBV18 and J is TRBJ1-1; no definite D call. The length of the CDR3 is 14 residues. CDR1 KGHSH and CDR2 LQKENI come from the germline V gene. V shed 0 bases and J shed 4 bases, with 9 bases lying between them. Written as DNA, the CDR3 is TGTGCCAGCTCACCACCGTGGGCGCGCACTGAAGCTTTCTTT. It yields the protein CASSPPWARTEAFF. The full variable domain, rest sourced from reference TRBV18 and TRBJ1-1, is NAGVMQNPRHLVRRRGQEARLRCSPMKGHSHVYWYRQLPEEGLKFMVYLQKENIIDESGMPKERFSAEFPKEGPSILRIQQVVRGDSAAYFCASSPPWARTEAFFGQGTRLTVV.

The chain carries TRBV2 and TRBJ2-5; D is perhaps TRBD1 (6 bases). The ends were cut back, 3 bases at V and 0 bases at J, with 11 bases in the middle. Germline CDR1 reads SNHLY; CDR2 reads FYNNEI. The CDR3 covers 15 residues. The CDR3 DNA sequence: TGTGCCAGCAGTGACTTCAGGGGAGACCAAGAGACCCAGTACTTC. Amino acid sequence: CASSDFRGDQETQYF.

This clone has just one count. This chain links TRBV28 with TRBJ1-1; D may be TRBD1 (5 bases). The germline V gene has CDR1 MDHEN and CDR2 SYDVKM. Deletions cut 6 bases from V and 4 bases from J, with 15 bases between. CDR3 length: 14 residues. This CDR3 reads CASSFGGFFTEAFF. In DNA, the CDR3 is TGTGCCAGCAGCTTCGGGGGGTTCTTCACTGAAGCTTTCTTT. The full variable domain, rest sourced from reference TRBV28 and TRBJ1-1, is DVKVTQSSRYLVKRTGEKVFLECVQDMDHENMFWYRQDPGLGLRLIYFSYDVKMKEKGDIPEGYSVSREKKERFSLILESASTNQTSMYLCASSFGGFFTEAFFGQGTRLTVV.

The rearrangement joins TRBV7-2 to TRBJ2-5, with TRBD2 matching over 13 bases. TRBJ2-7 explains the end of the DNA better; the J call may be wrong. From germline, CDR1 is SGHTA and CDR2 FQGNSA. The CDR3 sequence is 15 residues long. The CDR3 loop reads CASSRGLAGDREQYF. The CDR3 coding sequence is TGTGCCAGCAGCAGAGGACTAGCGGGAGATCGCGAGCAGTACTTC.

The rearrangement joins TRBV27 to TRBJ2-3; a possible D gene is TRBD2 (6 bases). Per germline, CDR1 MNHEY and CDR2 SMNVEV (reference sequence). V was shortened by 5 bases and J by 0 bases, with 12 bases between the two germline ends. The CDR3 runs to 15 residues. The CDR3 sequence is CASSVGGTSTDTQYF. The CDR3 DNA follows: TGTGCCAGCAGTGTTGGGGGGACTAGCACAGATACGCAGTATTTT.

The chain joins TRBV15 to TRBJ2-1, with D unclear. The V gene lost 2 bases and the J gene lost 5 bases, with 13 bases spanning the gap. Per germline, CDR1 LNHNV and CDR2 YYDKDF (reference sequence). This CDR3 has 15 residues. The CDR3 region is CATSRSPHRDNEQFF. Here the CDR3 DNA reads TGTGCCACCAGCAGATCACCACATAGGGACAATGAGCAGTTCTTC.

This clone appeared many times. V is TRBV7-2 and J is TRBJ1-6, with D tentatively TRBD1 (5 bases). Per the germline V gene, CDR1 is SGHTA and CDR2 is FQGNSA. Deletions cut 0 bases from V and 10 bases from J, with 13 bases between. The CDR3 sequence is 15 residues long. The CDR3 DNA sequence: TGTGCCAGCAGCTTAGCGATGCAGGGAGGGTCACCCCTCCACTTT. Its protein is CASSLAMQGGSPLHF. The full variable domain, rest sourced from reference TRBV7-2 and TRBJ1-6, is GAGVSQSPSNKVTEKGKDVELRCDPISGHTALYWYRQSLGQGLEFLIYFQGNSAPDKSGLPSDRFSAERTGGSVSTLTIQRTQQEDSAVYLCASSLAMQGGSPLHFGNGTRLTVT.

In regard to this clone: Other DNA sequences in the same sample also yield this CDR3. The J gene is TRBJ2-5, the V gene TRBV7-9; the D is unclear. The V and J ends lost 1 base and 4 bases respectively, with 4 bases between them. Germline CDR1 SEHNR, CDR2 FQNEAQ (reference sequence). This CDR3 has 12 amino acids. The chain's CDR3 is CASSLVGETQYF. CDR3 in DNA: TGTGCCAGCAGCTTAGTGGGAGAGACCCAGTACTTC.

V is TRBV9 and J is TRBJ2-1; D may be TRBD2 (7 bases). V dropped 4 bases and J dropped 3 bases, with 14 bases sitting between them. The CDR3 is 15 residues long. CDR1 and CDR2 (germline): SGDLS, YYNGEE. This CDR3 reads CASSSKGDYYNEQFF. DNA for the CDR3: TGTGCCAGCAGCTCAAAGGGGGACTACTACAATGAGCAGTTCTTC.

V gene TRBV28 combines with J gene TRBJ1-1; D is ambiguous. Deletions cut 2 bases from V and 7 bases from J, with 8 bases between. Germline V gives CDR1 MDHEN, CDR2 SYDVKM. The CDR3 length is 12 residues. The CDR3 spells CASSLLEHEAFF. In DNA form, the CDR3 reads TGTGCCAGCAGTTTACTCGAGCATGAAGCTTTCTTT. Together with reference TRBV28 and TRBJ1-1, the CDR3 gives the full variable domain: DVKVTQSSRYLVKRTGEKVFLECVQDMDHENMFWYRQDPGLGLRLIYFSYDVKMKEKGDIPEGYSVSREKKERFSLILESASTNQTSMYLCASSLLEHEAFFGQGTRLTVV.

The chain has TRBV10-2 and TRBJ1-2, with 7 bases lining up with TRBD1. Germline V gene lookup returns CDR1 WSHSY and CDR2 SAAADI. V trimming: 1 base; J trimming: 4 bases; junction bases outside the gene matches: 6. The length of the CDR3 is 15 residues. The CDR3 loop reads CASSEWAGGPYGYTF. In DNA, the CDR3 is TGCGCCAGCAGTGAGTGGGCAGGGGGACCCTATGGCTACACCTTC.

This rearrangement joins TRBV7-9 to TRBJ1-1; D possibly corresponds to TRBD1 (5 bases). The CDR3 covers 11 residues. Germline lookup yields CDR1 SEHNR and CDR2 FQNEAQ (reference sequence). Deletions cut 4 bases from V and 8 bases from J, with 8 bases between. CDR3 coding DNA: TGTGCCAGCAGCTCGGGGCTCGAAGCTTTCTTT. The encoded protein is CASSSGLEAFF.

The V call is TRBV5-1, the J call TRBJ1-1; D not resolved. V lost 3 bases and J lost 3, with 18 bases in between. The CDR3 is made up of 16 amino acids. Germline V CDR1 and CDR2: SGHRS, YFSETQ. The CDR3 DNA is TGCGCCAGCAGCTCGGGCGCATCCTCCTGGGACACTGAAGCTTTCTTT. This gives the protein CASSSGASSWDTEAFF.

CDR3 sequence reads: CASSEGGAYEQYF. The DNA of the CDR3 is TGTGCCAGCAGTGAAGGGGGGGCATACGAGCAGTACTTC. This chain connects TRBV2 to TRBJ2-7; D is possibly TRBD1 or TRBD2 (6 bases each). With 1 base removed from V and 4 bases from J, the gap between germline ends came to 8 bases. This CDR3 region has 13 residues. The germline V gene has CDR1 SNHLY and CDR2 FYNNEI.

The V and J genes are TRBV10-2 and TRBJ1-3; D uncertain. Trimming cost V 6 bases and J 2 bases, with 17 bases left between them. In germline, CDR1 is WSHSY, CDR2 SAAADI. The CDR3 loop spans 16 amino acids. The CDR3 nucleotides are TGCGCCAGCAGAGACTCCCCGGCGCCGCCTGGAAACACCATATATTTT. The encoded protein is CASRDSPAPPGNTIYF.

The chain employs TRBV7-3 and TRBJ1-1; no clear D gene. The CDR3 totals 13 residues. Trimming removed 1 base at V and 0 bases at J, with 3 bases between. CDR1 and CDR2 (germline): SGHTA, FQGTGA. The CDR3 sequence: CASSLNVNTEAFF. The CDR3 bases are TGTGCCAGCAGCTTAAATGTGAACACTGAAGCTTTCTTT.

CDR3 loop: CASSLGTHEQYF. As DNA, the CDR3 is TGTGCCAGCAGCTTAGGGACTCACGAGCAGTACTTC. The rearrangement joins TRBV13 to TRBJ2-7; no reliable D call. CDR1 is PRHDT and CDR2 is FYEKMQ in the germline V gene (reference sequence). Trimming left V 0 bases short and J 5 bases short, with 5 bases between. The CDR3 contains 12 residues. The full variable domain, rest sourced from reference TRBV13 and TRBJ2-7, is AAGVIQSPRHLIKEKRETATLKCYPIPRHDTVYWYQQGPGQDPQFLISFYEKMQSDKGSIPDRFSAQQFSDYHSELNMSSLELGDSALYFCASSLGTHEQYFGPGTRLTVT.

This rearrangement joins TRBV7-7 to TRBJ2-2, with 8 positions matching TRBD2. Germline V gene data show CDR1 as SSHAT and CDR2 as FNYEAQ (reference sequence). V gave up 5 bases and J gave up 6 bases; unmatched junction bases: 5. CDR3 length equals 14 residues. CDR3 residues: CASSLRAGAGELFF. The DNA of the CDR3 is TGTGCCAGCAGCCTTAGAGCGGGAGCCGGGGAGCTGTTTTTT.

The rearrangement links TRBV28 to TRBJ1-5; perhaps TRBD1 as D (5 bases). This CDR3 has 16 amino acids. Trimming took 3 bases from V and 0 from J, leaving 12 bases between them. Germline assignment: CDR1 MDHEN and CDR2 SYDVKM. CDR3 loop: CASSFPGTLSNQPQHF. The CDR3 DNA follows: TGTGCCAGCAGTTTTCCCGGGACCCTTAGCAATCAGCCCCAGCATTTT.

The rearrangement uses TRBV9 and TRBJ2-1, with a weak D call TRBD2 (5 bases). The germline V gene has CDR1 SGDLS and CDR2 YYNGEE. The CDR3 spans 16 residues. Trimming cost V 4 bases and J 2 bases, with 16 bases left between them. This CDR3 is CASSPDPSLTYNEQFF. As DNA, the CDR3 is TGTGCCAGCAGCCCCGATCCTAGCTTAACCTACAATGAGCAGTTCTTC.

The J gene is TRBJ2-1, the V gene TRBV30; the match to TRBD1 covers 12 bases. V trimming: 1 base; J trimming: 1 base; junction bases outside the gene matches: 5. Germline V CDR1 and CDR2: GTSNPN, SVGIG (reference sequence). The CDR3 covers 17 residues. The CDR3 is CAWSGGQGARSYNEQFF. The CDR3 DNA is TGTGCCTGGAGTGGGGGACAGGGGGCACGATCCTACAATGAGCAGTTCTTC.

The V and J genes are TRBV18 and TRBJ1-1; the match to TRBD1 covers 7 bases. Losses at the gene ends were 1 base for V and 4 bases for J; bases not matched to a gene: 3. The germline CDR1 and CDR2 sequences are KGHSH and LQKENI. CDR3 length: 14 residues. The CDR3 sequence is CASSPQGAVTEAFF. As DNA, the CDR3 is TGTGCCAGCTCACCACAGGGGGCGGTCACTGAAGCTTTCTTT.